This T cell receptor beta chain was recovered during a study of T-cell memory formation after mild COVID-19. TCRdb recomputed calls from the 5' RACE reads with MiXCR, one row per CDR3 protein. This table has some 450,000 distinct CDR3 sequences, roughly 18% appearing once. Germline lookup yields CDR1 SEHNR and CDR2 FQNEAQ (reference sequence). This CDR3 is built from 13 residues. About this clonotype: One end of the junction fails to match germline, which may point to a read error.

Specimen: PBMCs or a T cell subset sorted from them (not recorded which). This TCR came from a man aged 18 to 35 who had mild COVID-19 (a few samples of this study predate the infection). Cell type and time point are not known. The rearrangement links TRBV7-9 to TRBJ2-1; 7 nucleotides agree with TRBD1. Written as DNA, the CDR3 is TGTGCCGGCAGCTCGGCGACAGGGTGGGAGCAGTTCTTC. This sequence encodes CAGSSATGWEQFF.